These 10 T cell receptor beta chains were all obtained from the same sample, sequenced in a study of cytomegalovirus exposure and HLA in healthy donors (TCRdb year 2017). Library generation was performed with the immunoSEQ multiplex PCR assay. A mixture of 60 forward primers for TCR Vbeta segments and 13 reverse primers for TCR Jbeta segments was used in the multiplex PCR. TCRdb provides this immuneACCESS table in a form limited to in-frame rearrangements. Some clones are lacking; in checked studies, under half of them reflect an unresolved V gene, and why the rest are absent is not known. This sample has 85,000 to 110,000 clones in its table, and 65% to 85% of those were observed once. Roughly 4% of the sample is in the top ten clones. The source material was PBMCs. These receptors originate from a man aged 45-65 years in good health and CMV-seropositive.

The chain is built from TRBV19 and TRBJ2-1; a possible D gene is TRBD1 (6 bases). V shed 4 bases and J shed 9 bases, with 16 bases lying between them. There are 14 residues in the CDR3. CDR1 is LNHDA and CDR2 is SQIVND in the germline V gene (reference sequence). CDR3 DNA: TGTGCCAGTAGTACGACAGGATTGATGGGTGAGCAGTTCTTC. Translated, it gives CASSTTGLMGEQFF.

The chain is built from TRBV18 and TRBJ1-1, with 7 positions matching TRBD1. The CDR3 totals 17 residues. Germline trimming cut 3 bases from V and 1 base from J; bases unmatched to any gene: 11. From germline, CDR1 is KGHSH and CDR2 LQKENI. The CDR3 sequence: CASSPQQRQGRNTEAFF. The CDR3 bases are TGTGCCAGCTCACCCCAACAACGACAGGGCAGGAACACTGAAGCTTTCTTT.

J is TRBJ1-4 and V is TRBV5-1, with 9 nucleotides matching TRBD1. The CDR3 is 16 residues long. Germline V gene data show CDR1 as SGHRS and CDR2 as YFSETQ. V lost 1 base, J lost 6 bases, and 7 bases stayed unmatched. This CDR3 is CASSLPGQGRDEKLFF. The CDR3 DNA is TGCGCCAGCAGCTTGCCCGGACAGGGGCGTGATGAAAAACTGTTTTTT.

This clone appeared once. The CDR3 here is CASSLGLAGSNEQFF. CDR3 in DNA: TGTGCCAGCAGTTTAGGGCTAGCGGGATCCAATGAGCAGTTCTTC. The J gene is TRBJ2-1, the V gene TRBV27; TRBD2 aligns across 9 bases. This CDR3 has 15 residues. Germline CDR1 MNHEY, CDR2 SMNVEV (reference sequence). With 2 bases clipped from V and 6 bases from J, the junction kept 5 bases outside the gene matches.

The chain joins TRBV18 to TRBJ2-7; D is unresolved. The CDR3 runs to 15 residues. Germline CDR1 KGHSH, CDR2 LQKENI. The V and J ends lost 4 bases and 5 bases respectively, with 18 bases between them. This CDR3 reads CASSLIPKTDHEQYF. The CDR3 DNA sequence: TGTGCCAGCTCACTCATTCCTAAGACTGATCACGAGCAGTACTTC.

The chain uses TRBV7-9 and TRBJ2-3; D possibly corresponds to TRBD1 (5 bases). Trimming pared 3 bases from V and 7 bases from J, leaving 14 bases between. The CDR3 loop spans 14 amino acids. Germline V gene sequence: CDR1 SEHNR, CDR2 FQNEAQ (reference sequence). Here the CDR3 reads CASSLPTAYYTQYF. In DNA form, the CDR3 reads TGTGCCAGCAGCTTGCCGACAGCCTACTATACGCAGTATTTT.

This chain links TRBV2 with TRBJ2-7, with D possibly TRBD2 on 5 matching bases. CDR3 size: 17 residues. Per the germline V gene, CDR1 is SNHLY and CDR2 is FYNNEI. Trimming shortened V by 1 base and J by 0 bases, and 16 bases separated the two germline ends. The CDR3 reads CASSEGSRRRSSYEQYF. The CDR3 region has the DNA TGTGCCAGCAGTGAAGGAAGCCGACGGAGGAGCTCCTACGAGCAGTACTTC.

The chain is built from TRBV25-1 and TRBJ1-2; TRBD1 agrees at 8 bases. Trimming at V came to 2 bases and at J to 7 bases, leaving 3 bases not matched to a gene. The germline CDR1 and CDR2 sequences are MGHDK and SYGVNS. CDR3 length: 13 residues. The DNA of the CDR3 is TGTGCCAGCAGTGAAACCACAGGGGGTGGCTACACCTTC. Encoded protein: CASSETTGGGYTF.

The chain carries TRBV29-1 and TRBJ2-3; D is perhaps TRBD2 (6 bases). V dropped 5 bases and J dropped 0 bases, with 9 bases sitting between them. This CDR3 region has 13 residues. Germline assignment: CDR1 SQVTM and CDR2 ANQGSEA. The CDR3 DNA is TGCAGCGTTATAGCGGATAGCACAGATACGCAGTATTTT. Its protein product is CSVIADSTDTQYF.

The chain carries TRBV11-3 and TRBJ2-2; D is possibly TRBD2 (6 bases). CDR3 size: 15 residues. CDR1 is SGHNT, CDR2 YENEEA, per germline. V was clipped by 5 bases and J by 5 bases, with 15 bases between them. This CDR3 is CASSPGTLRTGELFF. CDR3 DNA sequence: TGTGCCAGCAGCCCGGGGACTTTAAGAACCGGGGAGCTGTTTTTT.